This entry features one T cell receptor beta chain sequence. This sample is part of a study of T cells after somatic rescue of genetic block. Trimming removed 0 bases at V and 3 bases at J, with 11 bases between. The CDR3 extends over 16 amino acids. Per germline, CDR1 SGHNT and CDR2 YENEEA. Using immunoSEQ multiplex PCR, the repertoire was profiled, and TCRdb retains in-frame clones only, with some absent. The sample contains roughly 110,000 clones, about 90% of which appear only once. The clonotype originates from a woman aged 18-29 years. Sequences were obtained from peripheral blood mononuclear cells (PBMCs). The V gene is TRBV11-3, the J gene TRBJ2-2; no clear D gene. The DNA of the CDR3 is TGTGCCAGCAGCTTAGATGGGGTGGCGGACACCGGGGAGCTGTTTTTT. As protein: CASSLDGVADTGELFF.